What follows describes a single T cell receptor (beta chain). Its antigen is unknown. This specimen comes from a study of CD8 T cells in ankylosing spondylitis. The study, taken as a whole, reports: A TCR beta motif of 8 or 9 highly homologous variants appeared characteristic of ankylosing spondylitis blood.

Germline V lookup: CDR1 SGHDT, CDR2 YYEEEE. V shed 5 bases and J 9 bases; nucleotides not matched to a gene: 3. This CDR3 has 12 amino acids. TCRdb independently ran MiXCR on the 5' RACE reads; one entry per CDR3 protein. Here the sample spans around 770,000 distinct CDR3 sequences, 19% being singletons. The rearrangement links TRBV5-6 to TRBJ2-2, with 8 bases matching TRBD1. The sequenced sample was blood, either unsorted or a sorted T cell fraction (not recorded which). This sequence was found in a male donor with ankylosing spondylitis. CDR3 DNA sequence: TGTGCCAGCAGTCGGACAGGGTGGGAGCTGTTTTTT. Translated, it gives CASSRTGWELFF.